These T cell receptor beta chains were read from a single sample in a study of blood T cell repertoires in COVID-19. Here immunoSEQ multiplex PCR was the method, and the copy in TCRdb shows in-frame clones only, minus some. The data hold about 210,000 clones, with about 87% observed a single time. Sample: peripheral blood. These receptors were obtained from a man between 65 and 85 years old with acute or convalescent COVID-19. CDR3s include the opening cysteine and the closing phenylalanine or tryptophan. A D gene is named only where the DNA matches it firmly. Not every row has a clone size; where given, it reads once, few, many or a size class.

V	size	D	J	DNA	CDR3
TRBV5-4	.	.	TRBJ2-7	TGTGCCAGCAGCTACGTGACGGGAGCCTCCTACGAGCAGTACTTC	CASSYVTGASYEQYF
TRBV2	.	.	TRBJ1-5	TGTGCCAGCAGTGAGGGGGGTAGATTGCAGCCCCAGCATTTT	CASSEGGRLQPQHF
TRBV4-1	once	.	TRBJ2-1	TGCGCCAGCAGCCAAGCGGTGCGGAGTTACAATGAGCAGTTCTTC	CASSQAVRSYNEQFF
TRBV19	once	TRBD2	TRBJ2-1	TGTGCCAGTAGTATGGCCAGCGGGAGGGCCGGGGCTGAGCAGTTCTTC	CASSMASGRAGAEQFF
TRBV27	.	TRBD2	TRBJ2-5	TGTGCCAGCAGTCAAAGGACTAGCGGGATACAAGAGACCCAGTACTTC	CASSQRTSGIQETQYF
TRBV2	.	TRBD1	TRBJ1-1	TGTGCCAGCAGGGTGACAGGGGAGTCGAGGCGAGCTTTCTTT	CASRVTGESRRAFF
TRBV24-1	.	.	TRBJ1-2	TGTGCCACCAGTGATTTCCTAGGACAGGGCTACACCTTC	CATSDFLGQGYTF
TRBV29-1	.	TRBD1	TRBJ2-7	TGCAGCGTTGAGGGACAGGGAACACCCTACGAGCAGTACTTC	CSVEGQGTPYEQYF
TRBV19	.	.	TRBJ1-5	TGTGCCAGTAGTAACAGTTTCGGCAATCAGCCCCAGCATTTT	CASSNSFGNQPQHF
TRBV7-2	once	.	TRBJ2-5	TGTGCCAGCAGCTTCGCTAGCGCCCAAGAGACCCAGTACTTC	CASSFASAQETQYF
TRBV7-2	.	.	TRBJ2-4	TGTGCCAGCAGCTTGCAATACCCCCGGGCCAAAAACATTCAGTACTTC	CASSLQYPRAKNIQYF
TRBV5-4	.	.	TRBJ2-4	TGTGCCAGCAGCTTGGATGTTCTAGCCAAAAACATTCAGTACTTC	CASSLDVLAKNIQYF
TRBV5-1	.	TRBD2	TRBJ2-7	TGCGCCAGCAGCTTGCCTAGCGGGAGGCCCGAGCAGTACTTC	CASSLPSGRPEQYF